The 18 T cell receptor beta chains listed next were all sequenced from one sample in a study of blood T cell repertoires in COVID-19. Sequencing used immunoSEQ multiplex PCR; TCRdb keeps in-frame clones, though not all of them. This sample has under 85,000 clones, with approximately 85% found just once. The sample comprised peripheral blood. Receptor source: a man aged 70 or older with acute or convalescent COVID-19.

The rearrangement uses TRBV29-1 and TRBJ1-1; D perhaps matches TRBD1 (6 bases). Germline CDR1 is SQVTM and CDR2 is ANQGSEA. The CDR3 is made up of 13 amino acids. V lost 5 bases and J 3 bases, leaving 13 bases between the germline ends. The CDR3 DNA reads TGCAGCGTTAACAGGGTTCTGGACACTGAAGCTTTCTTT. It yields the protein CSVNRVLDTEAFF.

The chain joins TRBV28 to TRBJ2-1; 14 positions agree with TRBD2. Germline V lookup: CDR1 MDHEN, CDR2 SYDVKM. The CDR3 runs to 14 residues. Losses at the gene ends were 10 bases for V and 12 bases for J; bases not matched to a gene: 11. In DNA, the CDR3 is TGTGCCATTCAACCGGGACTAGCGGGGGCCCCGCAGTTCTTC. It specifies CAIQPGLAGAPQFF.

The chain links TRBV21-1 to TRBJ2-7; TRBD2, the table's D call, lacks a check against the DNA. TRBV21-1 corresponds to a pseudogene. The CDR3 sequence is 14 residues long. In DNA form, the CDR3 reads TGTGCCACCAATGTCGCGGGGCTCCCCTACGAGCAGTACTTC. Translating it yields CATNVAGLPYEQYF.

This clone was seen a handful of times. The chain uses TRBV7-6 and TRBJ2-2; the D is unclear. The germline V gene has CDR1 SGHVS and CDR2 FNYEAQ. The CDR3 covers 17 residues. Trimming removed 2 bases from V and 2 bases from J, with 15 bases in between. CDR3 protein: CASSLLVVAGNTGELFF. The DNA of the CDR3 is TGTGCCAGCAGCTTATTGGTTGTGGCAGGCAACACCGGGGAGCTGTTTTTT. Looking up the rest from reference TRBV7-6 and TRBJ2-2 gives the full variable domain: GAGVSQSPRYKVTKRGQDVALRCDPISGHVSLYWYRQALGQGPEFLTYFNYEAQQDKSGLPNDRFSAERPEGSISTLTIQRTEQRDSAMYRCASSLLVVAGNTGELFFGEGSRLTVL.

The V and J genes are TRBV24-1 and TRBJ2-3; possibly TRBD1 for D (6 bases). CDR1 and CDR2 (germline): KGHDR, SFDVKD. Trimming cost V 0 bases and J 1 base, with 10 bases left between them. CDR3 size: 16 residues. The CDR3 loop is CATSDLHAGGTDTQYF. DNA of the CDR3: TGTGCCACCAGTGATTTGCACGCAGGGGGCACAGATACGCAGTATTTT.

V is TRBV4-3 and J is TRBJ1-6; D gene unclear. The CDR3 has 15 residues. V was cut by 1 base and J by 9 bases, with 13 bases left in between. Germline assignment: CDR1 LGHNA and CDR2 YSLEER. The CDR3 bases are TGCGCCAGCAGCCAAGGATATGAATTGCGTTCACCCCTCCACTTT. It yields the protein CASSQGYELRSPLHF.

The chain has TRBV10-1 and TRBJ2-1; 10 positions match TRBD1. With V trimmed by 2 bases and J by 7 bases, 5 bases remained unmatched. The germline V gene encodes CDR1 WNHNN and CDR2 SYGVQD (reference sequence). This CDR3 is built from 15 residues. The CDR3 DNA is TGCGCCAGCAGTGAGGAGACAGGGGGCAGGAATGAGCAGTTCTTC. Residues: CASSEETGGRNEQFF.

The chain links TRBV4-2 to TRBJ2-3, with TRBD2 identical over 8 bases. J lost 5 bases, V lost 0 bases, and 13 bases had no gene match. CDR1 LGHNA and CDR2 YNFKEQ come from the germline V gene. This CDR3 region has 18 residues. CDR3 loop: CASSQDLSFSGTEDTQYF. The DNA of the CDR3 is TGTGCCAGCAGCCAAGATCTCTCTTTTAGCGGGACTGAAGATACGCAGTATTTT.

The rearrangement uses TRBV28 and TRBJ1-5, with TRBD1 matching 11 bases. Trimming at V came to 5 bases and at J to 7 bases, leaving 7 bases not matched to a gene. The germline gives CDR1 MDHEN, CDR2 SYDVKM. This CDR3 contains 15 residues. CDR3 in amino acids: CASSPSDRGRQPQHF. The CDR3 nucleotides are TGTGCCAGCAGTCCCTCGGACAGGGGGCGGCAGCCCCAGCATTTT. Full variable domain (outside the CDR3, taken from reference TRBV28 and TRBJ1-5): DVKVTQSSRYLVKRTGEKVFLECVQDMDHENMFWYRQDPGLGLRLIYFSYDVKMKEKGDIPEGYSVSREKKERFSLILESASTNQTSMYLCASSPSDRGRQPQHFGDGTRLSIL.

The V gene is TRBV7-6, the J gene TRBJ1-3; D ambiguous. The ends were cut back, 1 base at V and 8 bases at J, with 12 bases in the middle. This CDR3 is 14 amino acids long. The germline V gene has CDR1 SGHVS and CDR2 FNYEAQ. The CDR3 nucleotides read TGTGCCAGCAGCTTAGTGTCCGGGAGAGACACCATATATTTT. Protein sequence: CASSLVSGRDTIYF.

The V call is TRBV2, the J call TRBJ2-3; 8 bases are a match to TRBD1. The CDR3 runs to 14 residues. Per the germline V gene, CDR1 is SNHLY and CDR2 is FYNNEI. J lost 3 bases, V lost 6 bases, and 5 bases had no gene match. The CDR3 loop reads CASRGRGPTDTQYF. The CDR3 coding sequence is TGTGCCAGCAGGGGCAGGGGGCCAACAGATACGCAGTATTTT. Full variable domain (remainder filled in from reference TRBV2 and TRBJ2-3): EPEVTQTPSHQVTQMGQEVILRCVPISNHLYFYWYRQILGQKVEFLVSFYNNEISEKSEIFDDQFSVERPDGSNFTLKIRSTKLEDSAMYFCASRGRGPTDTQYFGPGTRLTVL.

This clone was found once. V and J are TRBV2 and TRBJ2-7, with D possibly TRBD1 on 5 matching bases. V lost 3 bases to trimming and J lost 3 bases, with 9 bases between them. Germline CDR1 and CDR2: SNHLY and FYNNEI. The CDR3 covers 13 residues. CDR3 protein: CASSDQGFYEQYF. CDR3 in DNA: TGTGCCAGCAGTGATCAGGGCTTCTACGAGCAGTACTTC. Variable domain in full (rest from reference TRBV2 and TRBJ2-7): EPEVTQTPSHQVTQMGQEVILRCVPISNHLYFYWYRQILGQKVEFLVSFYNNEISEKSEIFDDQFSVERPDGSNFTLKIRSTKLEDSAMYFCASSDQGFYEQYFGPGTRLTVT.

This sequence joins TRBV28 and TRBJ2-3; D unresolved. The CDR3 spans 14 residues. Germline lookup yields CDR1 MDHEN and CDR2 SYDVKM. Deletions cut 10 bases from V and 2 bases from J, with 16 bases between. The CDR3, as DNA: TGTGCCACCTCCTTTATGGGCACCACAGATACGCAGTATTTT. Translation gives CATSFMGTTDTQYF.

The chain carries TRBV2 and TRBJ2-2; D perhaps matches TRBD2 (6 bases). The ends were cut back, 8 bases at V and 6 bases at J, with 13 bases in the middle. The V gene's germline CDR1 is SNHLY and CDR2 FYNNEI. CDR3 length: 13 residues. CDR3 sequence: CASSEREAGELFF. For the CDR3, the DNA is TGTGCCAGCTCGGAGAGGGAGGCCGGGGAGCTGTTTTTT.

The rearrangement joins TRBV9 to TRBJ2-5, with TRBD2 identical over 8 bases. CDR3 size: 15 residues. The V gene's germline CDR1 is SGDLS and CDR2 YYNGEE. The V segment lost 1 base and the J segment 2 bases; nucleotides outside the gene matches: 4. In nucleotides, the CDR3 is TGTGCCAGCAGCGTACCAGCGGGGGATCAAGAGACCCAGTACTTC. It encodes CASSVPAGDQETQYF.

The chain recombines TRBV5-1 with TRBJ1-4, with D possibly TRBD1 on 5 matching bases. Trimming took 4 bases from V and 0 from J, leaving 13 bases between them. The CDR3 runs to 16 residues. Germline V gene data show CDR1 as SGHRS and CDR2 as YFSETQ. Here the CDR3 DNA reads TGCGCCAGCAGCCATGAAAGGGGTTCAACTAATGAAAAACTGTTTTTT. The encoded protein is CASSHERGSTNEKLFF. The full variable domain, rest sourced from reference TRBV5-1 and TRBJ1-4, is KAGVTQTPRYLIKTRGQQVTLSCSPISGHRSVSWYQQTPGQGLQFLFEYFSETQRNKGNFPGRFSGRQFSNSRSEMNVSTLELGDSALYLCASSHERGSTNEKLFFGSGTQLSVL.

For the CDR3, the DNA is TGTGCCAGCAGTTTGATGGGGGGGCAAGCTTTCTTT. Its protein is CASSLMGGQAFF. This chain links TRBV28 with TRBJ1-1; a possible D gene is TRBD1 (6 bases). V was pared by 3 bases and J by 9 bases, with 11 bases between. The CDR3 has 12 residues. Germline V gives CDR1 MDHEN, CDR2 SYDVKM.

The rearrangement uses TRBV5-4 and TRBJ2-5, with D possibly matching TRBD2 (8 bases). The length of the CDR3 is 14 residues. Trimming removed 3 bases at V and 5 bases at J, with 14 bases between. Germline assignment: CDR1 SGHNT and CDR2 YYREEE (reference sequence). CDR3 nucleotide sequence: TGTGCCAGCAGCTCGGGGGGGACAGAGGAGACCCAGTACTTC. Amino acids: CASSSGGTEETQYF.